The 18 T cell receptor beta chains in this list originate from one sample, sequenced in a study of shared clonotypes between healthy human individuals. Sequencing used immunoSEQ multiplex PCR; TCRdb keeps in-frame clones, though not all of them. The data show around 2.5 million clones, with more than 85% seen just once and 0.36% held by the top ten. The specimen sequenced was naive CD4+ T cells from PBMCs. Subset described: CD45RA+ positively selected. These receptors all stem from a man aged 18 to 29 in good health. Some clones in this sample may be carry-over from other donors' samples.

J is TRBJ1-4 and V is TRBV9; tentative D call: TRBD1 (6 bases). Trimming took off 3 bases at V and 4 bases at J, with 10 bases between the two ends. CDR1 is SGDLS, CDR2 YYNGEE, per germline. This CDR3 region has 14 residues. The CDR3 DNA reads TGTGCCAGCAGCGCAGGGGCAAGTAATGAAAAACTGTTTTTT. Translation: CASSAGASNEKLFF.

The gene calls are TRBV29-1 and TRBJ2-1, with TRBD2 matching 7 bases. The CDR3 sequence is 16 residues long. The V gene end was trimmed by 2 bases and the J gene end by 6 bases; junction bases not matched to a gene: 13. Looked up from germline, CDR1 is SQVTM and CDR2 is ANQGSEA. The CDR3 is CSVEKSGTNGANEQFF. CDR3 nucleotide sequence: TGCAGCGTTGAAAAATCGGGGACTAACGGAGCCAATGAGCAGTTCTTC.

The rearrangement joins TRBV15 to TRBJ2-7, with D perhaps TRBD2 (5 bases). The CDR3 has 14 amino acids. Germline V gives CDR1 LNHNV, CDR2 YYDKDF (reference sequence). Deletions cut 0 bases from V and 5 bases from J, with 11 bases between. CDR3 bases: TGTGCCACCAGCAGAGATTTACGGGAAAACGAGCAGTACTTC. This codes for CATSRDLRENEQYF.

This sequence joins TRBV27 and TRBJ1-1; 7 bases align to TRBD1. V lost 3 bases, J lost 7 bases, and 8 bases stayed unmatched. The CDR3 length is 14 residues. Per germline, CDR1 MNHEY and CDR2 SMNVEV (reference sequence). The CDR3 here is CASSFRGGLGEAFF. The DNA of the CDR3 is TGTGCCAGCAGTTTCCGAGGGGGCCTTGGTGAAGCTTTCTTT.

The chain uses TRBV5-1 and TRBJ1-1; D is unclear. Germline CDR1 is SGHRS and CDR2 is YFSETQ. The CDR3 is made up of 13 amino acids. Trimming took off 0 bases at V and 6 bases at J, with 9 bases between the two ends. CDR3 in DNA: TGCGCCAGCAGCTTGGCGCCGGCGGCTGAAGCTTTCTTT. This sequence encodes CASSLAPAAEAFF. The variable domain in full, completed from reference TRBV5-1 and TRBJ1-1, reads KAGVTQTPRYLIKTRGQQVTLSCSPISGHRSVSWYQQTPGQGLQFLFEYFSETQRNKGNFPGRFSGRQFSNSRSEMNVSTLELGDSALYLCASSLAPAAEAFFGQGTRLTVV.

This chain joins TRBV16 and TRBJ2-2, with D possibly being TRBD1 (5 bases). Trimming shortened V by 3 bases and J by 5 bases, and 10 bases separated the two germline ends. CDR1 KGHSY and CDR2 FQNENV come from the germline V gene. This CDR3 is 14 amino acids long. The CDR3 loop reads CASSQEPGTGELFF. In DNA form, the CDR3 reads TGTGCCAGCAGCCAGGAGCCAGGGACCGGGGAGCTGTTTTTT.

The rearrangement links TRBV7-2 to TRBJ2-5; possibly TRBD1 for D (6 bases). This CDR3 is built from 15 residues. V lost 3 bases and J 1 base, leaving 12 bases between the germline ends. Germline V gives CDR1 SGHTA, CDR2 FQGNSA. The CDR3 protein is CASSLARGPQETQYF. The DNA for the CDR3 is TGTGCCAGCAGCTTGGCCAGGGGCCCCCAAGAGACCCAGTACTTC. The full variable domain, completed using reference TRBV7-2 and TRBJ2-5, is GAGVSQSPSNKVTEKGKDVELRCDPISGHTALYWYRQSLGQGLEFLIYFQGNSAPDKSGLPSDRFSAERTGGSVSTLTIQRTQQEDSAVYLCASSLARGPQETQYFGPGTRLLVL.

As regards this clone: In the same sample, other DNA sequences code for this CDR3. The rearrangement links TRBV28 to TRBJ1-5; D call uncertain. Germline-derived CDR1 and CDR2 are MDHEN and SYDVKM. Deletions cut 4 bases from V and 7 bases from J, with 5 bases between. CDR3 length equals 11 residues. The CDR3 region has the DNA TGTGCCAGCAGTTCAGAACAGCCCCAGCATTTT. As protein: CASSSEQPQHF.

V is TRBV5-1 and J is TRBJ1-1; D is perhaps TRBD1 (5 bases). Germline V gives CDR1 SGHRS, CDR2 YFSETQ. The CDR3 loop spans 14 amino acids. V lost 2 bases and J lost 0, with 8 bases in between. DNA of the CDR3: TGCGCCAGCAGCTTTGGAGGGGTGAACACTGAAGCTTTCTTT. Translation: CASSFGGVNTEAFF.

This sequence joins TRBV28 and TRBJ1-1, with D possibly matching TRBD1 (6 bases). Trimming pared 5 bases from V and 6 bases from J, leaving 16 bases between. CDR1 is MDHEN and CDR2 is SYDVKM in the germline V gene. The CDR3 is 14 amino acids. The CDR3: CASSLQGLRAEAFF. The CDR3, as DNA: TGTGCCAGCAGTCTACAGGGCCTCAGGGCTGAAGCTTTCTTT.

In this sample, this clone turned up a few times. This chain joins TRBV6-6 and TRBJ2-2; D not certain. The germline V and J ends were trimmed by 6 bases and 6 bases, with 2 bases remaining between them. This CDR3 region has 10 residues. CDR1 is MNHNY and CDR2 is SVGAGI in the germline V gene (reference sequence). The CDR3 DNA reads TGTGCCAGCAGGTCCGGGGAGCTGTTTTTT. The encoded protein is CASRSGELFF.

The chain is built from TRBV7-6 and TRBJ1-2; 9 bases agree with TRBD1. Trimming removed 5 bases from V and 4 bases from J; junction bases left unmatched: 8. The CDR3 contains 15 residues. CDR1 is SGHVS, CDR2 FNYEAQ, per germline. CDR3 region: CASSLTPDRGYGYTF. The CDR3 DNA reads TGTGCCAGCAGCCTCACCCCGGACAGGGGCTATGGCTACACCTTC.

Details on this clone: The same CDR3 arises from other DNA sequences in this sample as well. The V call is TRBV5-1, the J call TRBJ1-1, with D hard to call. V lost 2 bases to trimming and J lost 1 base, with 9 bases between them. This CDR3 is 14 amino acids long. Germline loops: CDR1 SGHRS, CDR2 YFSETQ. CDR3 coding DNA: TGCGCCAGCAGCTTAGGGTCTCAGAACACTGAAGCTTTCTTT. Amino acid sequence: CASSLGSQNTEAFF.

For this clone: The junction and the germline gene differ at one end; a read error may be behind it. This chain links TRBV28 with TRBJ2-2; 13 nucleotides match TRBD2. CDR3 length: 18 amino acids. Germline assignment: CDR1 MDHEN and CDR2 SYDVKM. The CDR3 bases are TGTGCCAGTGCTTTACCAGGACTAGCGGGAGACAGCACCGGGAAGCTGTTTTTT. This encodes CASALPGLAGDSTGKLFF.

This sequence joins TRBV5-4 and TRBJ2-1; 7 positions agree with TRBD2. J lost 2 bases, V lost 0 bases, and 5 bases had no gene match. CDR3 length: 16 residues. Germline V gives CDR1 SGHNT, CDR2 YYREEE (reference sequence). The CDR3 protein is CASSLGWGRAYNEQFF. The CDR3 coding sequence is TGTGCCAGCAGCTTGGGATGGGGGAGGGCCTACAATGAGCAGTTCTTC.

The chain combines TRBV6-5 with TRBJ2-3, with 7 positions matching TRBD2. With V trimmed by 0 bases and J by 6 bases, 6 bases remained unmatched. The CDR3 totals 15 residues. Germline assignment: CDR1 MNHEY and CDR2 SVGAGI. The CDR3: CASSYSAGDSDTQYF. The DNA of the CDR3 is TGTGCCAGCAGTTACTCGGCGGGAGACTCGGATACGCAGTATTTT.

The genes are TRBV7-2 and TRBJ2-1, with TRBD2 matching over 7 bases. The J segment lost 6 bases and the V segment lost 5 bases, leaving 13 bases of the junction unmatched. Germline CDR1 reads SGHTA; CDR2 reads FQGNSA. The CDR3 length is 16 residues. The CDR3 loop reads CASSLKAGVVGNEQFF. The CDR3, as DNA: TGTGCCAGCAGCCTTAAGGCGGGAGTAGTTGGCAATGAGCAGTTCTTC.

The CDR3: CASNPQGNSNQPQHF. The CDR3 nucleotides are TGCGCCAGCAACCCACAGGGGAATAGCAATCAGCCCCAGCATTTT. This rearrangement joins TRBV23-1 to TRBJ1-5, with 7 bases that match TRBD1. TRBV23-1 is an open reading frame whose function is uncertain. This CDR3 has 15 residues. V lost 7 bases to trimming and J lost 0 bases; unmatched junction nucleotides: 6.